The present T cell receptor beta chain was sequenced within a study of blood T cell repertoires in COVID-19. The overall study: The United States, Italy and Spain supplied acute and convalescent COVID-19 samples. In each case, the material was cDNA or gDNA derived from T cells, B-cell-depleted T cells, or PBMCs.

Per the study methods: Researchers report that nucleated cell counts were estimated from reference gene primer amplification. Only in-frame clones appear in the TCRdb table, and some are missing; sequencing was by immunoSEQ multiplex PCR. The DNA gave D and trimming, while V, J and clone size come from that table. The sample lists around 100,000 clones; around four fifths were seen once. J lost 10 bases, V lost 4 bases, and 8 bases had no gene match. This CDR3 has 14 residues. Per the germline V gene, CDR1 is SGHRS and CDR2 is YFSETQ. Material for sequencing was peripheral blood. The V call is TRBV5-1, the J call TRBJ2-1, with 10 positions matching TRBD2. The clonotype originates from a human donor in a cohort sampled during active COVID-19. CDR3 bases: TGCGCCAGCAGCGGCAGCGGGGGGGCGAGAGAGCAGTTCTTC. Translating gives CASSGSGGAREQFF.